The 21 T cell receptor beta chains below all came from one sample that was sequenced in a study of blood T cell repertoires in COVID-19. Sequenced by immunoSEQ multiplex PCR; TCRdb stores in-frame clones only, minus some. This table holds roughly 97,000 clones, 70% to 85% found once. Sample: peripheral blood. Source of these receptors: a man between 65 and 85 years old with acute or convalescent COVID-19.

This sequence joins TRBV27 and TRBJ2-7; TRBD1 matches 8 bases. The germline CDR1 and CDR2 sequences are MNHEY and SMNVEV (reference sequence). The CDR3 sequence is 16 residues long. V lost 3 bases to trimming and J lost 3 bases; unmatched junction nucleotides: 10. CDR3 sequence reads: CASSLGGQELFYEQYF. The CDR3 region has the DNA TGTGCCAGCAGTTTGGGGGGACAGGAACTCTTCTACGAGCAGTACTTC.

The rearrangement uses TRBV9 and TRBJ1-4; D gene uncertain. The CDR3 sequence is 14 residues long. V was trimmed by 0 bases and J by 6 bases, leaving 9 bases between them. From germline, CDR1 is SGDLS and CDR2 YYNGEE. CDR3 nucleotide sequence: TGTGCCAGCAGCGTAGACTTTTCGGATGAAAAACTGTTTTTT. This translates into CASSVDFSDEKLFF.

The V call is TRBV2, the J call TRBJ2-7, with TRBD1 identical over 7 bases. Germline V lookup: CDR1 SNHLY, CDR2 FYNNEI. Germline trimming cut 6 bases from V and 6 bases from J; bases unmatched to any gene: 8. The CDR3 extends over 13 amino acids. The CDR3 DNA sequence: TGTGCCAGCAGACGACAGGGAAAGGGCGAGCAGTACGTC. Its translation: CASRRQGKGEQYV.

This clone appeared once. V and J are TRBV27 and TRBJ2-3; 12 nucleotides agree with TRBD2. CDR3 length equals 17 residues. The V segment lost 6 bases and the J segment 2 bases; nucleotides outside the gene matches: 9. CDR1 and CDR2 (germline): MNHEY, SMNVEV (reference sequence). The CDR3 nucleotides read TGTGCCAGCAGACCCCTCCTAGCGGGGGGGCTCACAGATACGCAGTATTTT. Translated, it gives CASRPLLAGGLTDTQYF.

The chain couples TRBV28 to TRBJ1-6; 9 positions agree with TRBD1. Trimming removed 5 bases from V and 8 bases from J; junction bases left unmatched: 4. The CDR3 is made up of 14 amino acids. Germline V gene sequence: CDR1 MDHEN, CDR2 SYDVKM. CDR3 coding DNA: TGTGCCAGCAGTACTTGGACAGGGGATTCACCCCTCCACTTT. Translation gives CASSTWTGDSPLHF.

The chain's CDR3 is CASRSGALNQPQHF. CDR3 in DNA: TGTGCCAGCAGGTCAGGGGCCCTCAATCAGCCCCAGCATTTT. The chain has TRBV6-8 and TRBJ1-5; D might be TRBD1 (6 bases). CDR3 size: 14 residues. V lost 6 bases, J lost 3 bases, and 12 bases lay in between. CDR1 is MNHGY, CDR2 SAAAGT, per germline.

The gene calls are TRBV5-1 and TRBJ1-1; D remains ambiguous. In germline, CDR1 is SGHRS, CDR2 YFSETQ. V gave up 4 bases and J gave up 0 bases, with 10 bases separating them. CDR3 length: 14 amino acids. This CDR3 is CASSREGMNTEAFF. The CDR3 DNA is TGCGCCAGCAGCCGGGAGGGCATGAACACTGAAGCTTTCTTT.

V usage is TRBV9 and J usage is TRBJ1-5; D is unresolved. Germline assignment: CDR1 SGDLS and CDR2 YYNGEE. The CDR3 contains 15 residues. The V end lost 2 bases, the J end lost 0 bases, and 9 bases lay between the germline ends. CDR3 loop: CASSVTGYSNQPQHF. CDR3 in DNA: TGTGCCAGCAGCGTGACGGGGTATAGCAATCAGCCCCAGCATTTT.

The gene calls are TRBV27 and TRBJ1-1; maybe TRBD1 (5 bases). Germline assignment: CDR1 MNHEY and CDR2 SMNVEV (reference sequence). The CDR3 has 14 residues. Trimming cost V 4 bases and J 1 base, with 10 bases left between them. DNA for the CDR3: TGTGCCAGCAGTTATAGTAGGGGGAACACTGAAGCTTTCTTT. It encodes CASSYSRGNTEAFF.

This chain connects TRBV9 to TRBJ1-6; the match to TRBD1 covers 9 bases. V was clipped by 4 bases and J by 10 bases; unmatched bases: 6. The CDR3 covers 14 residues. Germline V lookup: CDR1 SGDLS, CDR2 YYNGEE. In DNA form, the CDR3 reads TGTGCCAGCAGCCCGGGACAGGGTAACTCACCCCTCCACTTT. It yields the protein CASSPGQGNSPLHF.

This chain joins TRBV20-1 and TRBJ1-2; D is ambiguous. This CDR3 is built from 12 residues. Trimming shortened V by 3 bases and J by 4 bases, and 9 bases separated the two germline ends. Germline-derived CDR1 and CDR2 are DFQATT and SNEGSKA (reference sequence). For the CDR3, the DNA is TGCAGTGCTAGTTTGGGCTCCTATGGCTACACCTTC. Amino acids: CSASLGSYGYTF.

The rearrangement uses TRBV9 and TRBJ1-4; D might be TRBD1 (6 bases). CDR1 and CDR2 from the germline V gene are SGDLS and YYNGEE. The CDR3 runs 15 residues. The V end lost 4 bases, the J end lost 0 bases, and 10 bases lay between the germline ends. CDR3 DNA sequence: TGTGCCAGCAGCCCAGGACAGTCAACTAATGAAAAACTGTTTTTT. Amino acid sequence: CASSPGQSTNEKLFF.

This clone was observed once. The V and J genes are TRBV7-8 and TRBJ2-1; 12 positions match TRBD2. This CDR3 region has 23 residues. The germline gives CDR1 SGHVS, CDR2 FQNEAQ. V lost 5 bases and J lost 1; bases outside the gene matches: 24. The CDR3 sequence: CASSRIRTKRLAGAVGSYNEQFF. As DNA, the CDR3 is TGTGCCAGCAGCCGAATTAGGACTAAAAGACTAGCGGGAGCTGTGGGATCCTACAATGAGCAGTTCTTC.

J is TRBJ1-1 and V is TRBV2; TRBD1 matches at 11 bases. The CDR3 runs to 14 residues. Trimming at V came to 4 bases and at J to 5 bases, leaving 3 bases not matched to a gene. Germline V CDR1 and CDR2: SNHLY, FYNNEI. The CDR3 DNA reads as TGTGCCAGCAGTGCGGGACAGGGGGAGACTGAAGCTTTCTTT. Encoded protein: CASSAGQGETEAFF. Full variable domain (remainder filled in from reference TRBV2 and TRBJ1-1): EPEVTQTPSHQVTQMGQEVILRCVPISNHLYFYWYRQILGQKVEFLVSFYNNEISEKSEIFDDQFSVERPDGSNFTLKIRSTKLEDSAMYFCASSAGQGETEAFFGQGTRLTVV.

The rearrangement links TRBV11-2 to TRBJ2-2; 9 nucleotides match TRBD1. V was pared by 3 bases and J by 7 bases, with 9 bases of the junction left unmatched. Germline loops: CDR1 SGHAT, CDR2 FQNNGV. The CDR3 totals 16 residues. The CDR3 coding sequence is TGTGCCAGCAGCTTTTGGGGGGACAGGGAGGTCGGGGAGCTGTTTTTT. Translated, it gives CASSFWGDREVGELFF.

This chain links TRBV19 with TRBJ1-1; weak D call: TRBD1 (5 bases). The germline V gene has CDR1 LNHDA and CDR2 SQIVND (reference sequence). CDR3 length equals 14 residues. With 5 bases removed from V and 1 base from J, the gap between germline ends came to 11 bases. CDR3 bases: TGTGCCAGTAGTGGGGGACTGCCGAACACTGAAGCTTTCTTT. It yields the protein CASSGGLPNTEAFF.

The CDR3 here is CASGGQGVEKLFF. The CDR3 DNA is TGTGCCAGCGGGGGACAGGGGGTCGAAAAACTGTTTTTT. The chain uses TRBV25-1 and TRBJ1-4, with TRBD1 matching over 11 bases. J was trimmed by 8 bases and V by 8 bases; bases with no gene match: 4. This CDR3 has 13 amino acids. Germline values: CDR1 MGHDK, CDR2 SYGVNS.

The V gene is TRBV4-1, the J gene TRBJ2-2; a possible D gene is TRBD2 (5 bases). The CDR3 runs to 15 residues. Germline lookup yields CDR1 MGHRA and CDR2 YSYEKL. V was clipped by 4 bases and J by 4 bases, with 13 bases between them. CDR3 in DNA: TGCGCCAGCAGCCCGACGGGATTTTCCACCGGGGAGCTGTTTTTT. Translating gives CASSPTGFSTGELFF.

The J gene is TRBJ1-1, the V gene TRBV20-1; 7 bases line up with TRBD1. Per germline, CDR1 DFQATT and CDR2 SNEGSKA (reference sequence). The J segment lost 1 base and the V segment lost 3 bases, leaving 8 bases of the junction unmatched. The CDR3 consists of 15 residues. CDR3 sequence reads: CSASPLDRANTEAFF. CDR3 sequence (DNA): TGCAGTGCTAGTCCCCTCGACAGGGCGAACACTGAAGCTTTCTTT.

This chain connects TRBV19 to TRBJ1-1, with D maybe TRBD1 (6 bases). Germline V gene lookup returns CDR1 LNHDA and CDR2 SQIVND (reference sequence). The length of the CDR3 is 17 residues. The V and J ends lost 7 bases and 1 base respectively, with 22 bases between them. The CDR3 DNA follows: TGTGCCAGTATAGGGGCAGGGGAAGTAGGGGGGAACACTGAAGCTTTCTTT. Encoded protein: CASIGAGEVGGNTEAFF.

The chain is built from TRBV6-5 and TRBJ1-5; a weak D match, TRBD1 (5 bases). V lost 8 bases to trimming and J lost 5 bases, with 16 bases between them. Germline V gene lookup returns CDR1 MNHEY and CDR2 SVGAGI. The CDR3 totals 14 residues. The CDR3, as DNA: TGTGCCAGCGAAAACAGTCGGGGGTATCAGCCCCAGCATTTT. The encoded protein is CASENSRGYQPQHF.